Below are 8 T cell receptor beta chains sequenced from a single sample in a study of cytotoxic CD8 clonotypes in ibrutinib-treated CLL. Profiled with immunoSEQ multiplex PCR; TCRdb holds only in-frame clones, not every one. Found here are about 150,000 clones, approximately 81% of them singletons; the top ten hold 10% to 15%. Sequences were derived from PBMCs, sampled after 12 months of ibrutinib treatment. These receptors all stem from a human donor with chronic lymphocytic leukemia.

V gene TRBV5-1 combines with J gene TRBJ1-4; D remains unclear. Between the trimmed V and J ends, which lost 0 bases and 8 bases, there was a span of 14 bases. The CDR3 has 15 residues. CDR1 SGHRS and CDR2 YFSETQ come from the germline V gene. The DNA for the CDR3 is TGCGCCAGCAGCTTGGTTTCACCCGATCGAGAAAAACTGTTTTTT. Translation: CASSLVSPDREKLFF.

The rearrangement links TRBV4-1 to TRBJ2-2, with D unclear. The CDR3 spans 16 residues. V shed 4 bases and J shed 3 bases, with 15 bases lying between them. Germline V CDR1 and CDR2: MGHRA, YSYEKL. CDR3 in amino acids: CASSLKIPPDTGELFF. The DNA for the CDR3 is TGCGCCAGCAGCCTTAAGATCCCGCCGGACACCGGGGAGCTGTTTTTT.

V is TRBV9 and J is TRBJ2-1; TRBD2 matches 10 bases. This CDR3 is 17 amino acids long. The ends lost 2 bases at V and 2 bases at J; junction bases unmatched: 7. Germline V gene data show CDR1 as SGDLS and CDR2 as YYNGEE. The CDR3 spells CASSVSPAGGPYNEQFF. The DNA of the CDR3 is TGTGCCAGCAGCGTTTCTCCAGCGGGAGGGCCCTACAATGAGCAGTTCTTC.

The sample holds a few counts of this clone. The chain employs TRBV4-3 and TRBJ1-1; D not certain. Germline CDR1 is LGHNA and CDR2 is YSLEER. The CDR3 consists of 14 residues. Trimming left V 6 bases short and J 1 base short, with 12 bases between. The CDR3 region is CASSPQRRNTEAFF. CDR3 coding DNA: TGCGCCAGCAGTCCGCAACGGCGGAACACTGAAGCTTTCTTT.

The rearrangement links TRBV7-8 to TRBJ2-1, with 10 nucleotides matching TRBD1. There are 15 residues in the CDR3. Germline loops: CDR1 SGHVS, CDR2 FQNEAQ. V dropped 3 bases and J dropped 4; count of bases not matched to a gene: 3. The CDR3 loop reads CASSLTGGIYNEQFF. Here the CDR3 DNA reads TGTGCCAGCAGCTTGACAGGGGGCATTTACAATGAGCAGTTCTTC. The full variable domain, rest sourced from reference TRBV7-8 and TRBJ2-1, is GAGVSQSPRYKVAKRGQDVALRCDPISGHVSLFWYQQALGQGPEFLTYFQNEAQLDKSGLPSDRFFAERPEGSVSTLKIQRTQQEDSAVYLCASSLTGGIYNEQFFGPGTRLTVL.

This chain joins TRBV2 and TRBJ2-1; either TRBD1 or TRBD2 may supply D (5 bases each). Deletions cut 6 bases from V and 7 bases from J, with 22 bases between. This CDR3 is built from 16 residues. The germline V gene has CDR1 SNHLY and CDR2 FYNNEI. The DNA of the CDR3 is TGTGCCAGCAGGGGGTTAGGGACCGGGCCTCCAAATGAGCAGTTCTTC. Translating it yields CASRGLGTGPPNEQFF.

This chain links TRBV11-2 with TRBJ2-7; D ambiguous. V lost 2 bases and J 3 bases, leaving 11 bases between the germline ends. This CDR3 spans 14 amino acids. Germline CDR1 SGHAT, CDR2 FQNNGV. CDR3 region: CASSLSRNSYEQYF. CDR3 in DNA: TGTGCCAGCAGCTTATCCAGGAATAGCTACGAGCAGTACTTC. The whole variable domain, filled in from reference TRBV11-2 and TRBJ2-7, reads EAGVAQSPRYKIIEKRQSVAFWCNPISGHATLYWYQQILGQGPKLLIQFQNNGVVDDSQLPKDRFSAERLKGVDSTLKIQPAKLEDSAVYLCASSLSRNSYEQYFGPGTRLTVT.

This rearrangement joins TRBV6-5 to TRBJ2-7; 7 bases agree with TRBD1. Germline V CDR1 and CDR2: MNHEY, SVGAGI. The CDR3 contains 13 residues. Trimming at V came to 7 bases and at J to 6 bases, leaving 9 bases not matched to a gene. The CDR3 region has the DNA TGTGCCAGCAACCGGGACAGCCTTGGCGAGCAGTACTTC. It specifies CASNRDSLGEQYF.